The source of this T cell receptor beta chain is a study of blood T cell repertoires in COVID-19 (dated by TCRdb to between 2020 and 2021). Some background on the complete study: Samples covering the acute and convalescent phases of COVID-19 were provided by collaborators in the United States, Italy and Spain. The sample metadata nearly always contained a de-identified subject ID, COVID-19 status, age in years and sex. Subjects who had been exposed to COVID-19, were actively infected with it, or had recovered from it provided the deeply sampled blood TCRbeta repertoires that made up the dataset. Where HLA class I and class II types were available, the types were taken from metadata supplied by the sample provider, not from assay-based typing. A freely available public database, intended as a resource for researchers studying the immune response to SARS-CoV-2, is where the repertoires were released. The material from the prospective study consisted of cDNA or gDNA derived from T cells, B-cell-depleted T cells, or PBMCs. Samples were obtained from the ongoing ImmuneRACE study (first 160 participants) and from 950 to 1,500 subjects provided by 6 global collaborators.

TCRbeta CDR3 regions were amplified from genomic DNA by means of the immunoSEQ Assay, a bias-controlled multiplex PCR. As for how the authors treated the data: Nucleated cell counts per sample were estimated from amplification of reference gene primers within the assay. To quantify the absolute abundance of each unique TCRbeta CDR3 rearrangement, sequence reads were collapsed and filtered. For each sample, productive Simpson clonality was calculated as the square root of Simpson's diversity index over productive rearrangements. TCRdb stores this immuneACCESS table with in-frame sequences only. Part of the clones is absent; in the studies checked, under half of the shortfall reflects unresolved V genes, and no reason is known for the rest. V, J and clone size reflect that table, while D and trimming were determined from the DNA. The sample table records about 440,000 clones; roughly 89% of these occur just once. Of the sample, 4% to 4.5% is held by the ten largest clones.

Relative to germline, V is 3 bases shorter and J is 3 bases shorter, with 15 bases between their ends. The CDR3 runs 16 residues from the cysteine to the phenylalanine. Only CDR3 DNA remains: 48 bases, in frame from the first base. CDR1 and CDR2 are drawn from the germline V gene: SGHTA, FQGNSA. Each collaborating institution followed its own protocols to collect whole blood in K2EDTA tubes. For TCRbeta analysis, collaborators shipped samples in one of three forms: frozen whole blood, isolated PBMCs, or DNA extracted from either of those sample types. In regard to this clone: The specificity of this receptor is unknown. Qualities for individual bases were not recorded, and no much larger clone is one base off.

What the study reported, not specific to this receptor: Clinical and demographic metadata were provided uncurated, with the amount varying by source and participant.

The receptor chain draws on TRBV7-2 and TRBJ2-1; the D gene is perhaps TRBD2, on 5 matching bases. Sequencing input: peripheral blood. The sequence came from a woman aged 25 to 39 with acute or convalescent COVID-19. Here the CDR3 is given as CASSFGGTLLYNEQFF. DNA sequence: TGTGCCAGCAGCTTCGGAGGTACGCTCCTCTACAATGAGCAGTTCTTC.